This TCR beta chain was retrieved from a study of post-analysis software for immune sequencing data. Study-wide context: Clinical courses comprised relapsing-remitting, secondary progressive and progressive-relapsing multiple sclerosis.

About this clonotype: Antigen unknown.

The study, taken as a whole, reports: About 5 TRBV segments occurring more often in patients than controls included TRBV5-6, TRBV5-1 and TRBV20-1. Controls significantly exceeded multiple sclerosis patients in normalized Chao1 diversity. Samples from a shared batch, those prepared together, strongly co-clustered by F measure.

Trimming took 4 bases from V and 2 from J, leaving 11 bases between them. The germline CDR1 and CDR2 sequences are DFQATT and SNEGSKA (reference sequence). CDR3 length: 13 residues. Unique molecular identifiers were carried by the TCR beta cDNA libraries. There were 1 to 10 million T cells, and about 540,000 cDNA molecules came from them. TCRdb re-derived calls from the PCR reads in MiXCR, one entry per CDR3 protein. The table lists roughly 600,000 distinct CDR3 sequences, about 40% of them singletons, with more than 1.5% in the top ten. The V call is TRBV20-1, the J call TRBJ1-2; D gene uncertain. The specimen sequenced was blood. The receptor was derived from a girl between 5 and 17 years old with multiple sclerosis. The CDR3 bases are TGCAGTGCTATTTCACCGATCAACTATGGCTACACCTTC. Translating it yields CSAISPINYGYTF.